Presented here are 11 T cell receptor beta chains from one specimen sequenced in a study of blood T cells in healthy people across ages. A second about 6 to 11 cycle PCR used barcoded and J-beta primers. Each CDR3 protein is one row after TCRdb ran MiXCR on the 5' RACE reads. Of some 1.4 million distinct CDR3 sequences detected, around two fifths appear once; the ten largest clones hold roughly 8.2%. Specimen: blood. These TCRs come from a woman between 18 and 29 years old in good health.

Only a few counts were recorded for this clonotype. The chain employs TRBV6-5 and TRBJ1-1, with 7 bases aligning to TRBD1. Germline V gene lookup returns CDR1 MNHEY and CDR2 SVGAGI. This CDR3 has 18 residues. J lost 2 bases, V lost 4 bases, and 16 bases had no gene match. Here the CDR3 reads CASSSPGQVSLLNTEAFF. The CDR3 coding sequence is TGTGCCAGCAGTTCCCCTGGACAGGTTTCCCTGCTAAACACTGAAGCTTTCTTT.

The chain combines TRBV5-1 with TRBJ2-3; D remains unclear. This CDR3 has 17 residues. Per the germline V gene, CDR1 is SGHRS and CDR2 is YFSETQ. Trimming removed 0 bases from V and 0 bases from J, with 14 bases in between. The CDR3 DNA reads TGCGCCAGCAGCTTGGGGGCTCAATACCCTAGCACAGATACGCAGTATTTT. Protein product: CASSLGAQYPSTDTQYF. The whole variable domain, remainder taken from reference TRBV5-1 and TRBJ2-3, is KAGVTQTPRYLIKTRGQQVTLSCSPISGHRSVSWYQQTPGQGLQFLFEYFSETQRNKGNFPGRFSGRQFSNSRSEMNVSTLELGDSALYLCASSLGAQYPSTDTQYFGPGTRLTVL.

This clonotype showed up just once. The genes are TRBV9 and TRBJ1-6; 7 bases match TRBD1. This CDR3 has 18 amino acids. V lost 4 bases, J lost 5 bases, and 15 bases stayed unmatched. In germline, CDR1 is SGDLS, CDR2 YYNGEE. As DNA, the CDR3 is TGTGCCAGCAGCTCGACAGGGTACTCTCGATGGGATAATTCACCCCTCCACTTT. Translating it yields CASSSTGYSRWDNSPLHF.

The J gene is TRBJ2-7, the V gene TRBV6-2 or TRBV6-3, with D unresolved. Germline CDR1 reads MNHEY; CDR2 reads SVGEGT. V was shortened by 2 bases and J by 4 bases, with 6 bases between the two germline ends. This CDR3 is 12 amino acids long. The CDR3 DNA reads TGTGCCAGCAGTTACCTACAGTACGAGCAGTACTTC. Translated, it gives CASSYLQYEQYF.

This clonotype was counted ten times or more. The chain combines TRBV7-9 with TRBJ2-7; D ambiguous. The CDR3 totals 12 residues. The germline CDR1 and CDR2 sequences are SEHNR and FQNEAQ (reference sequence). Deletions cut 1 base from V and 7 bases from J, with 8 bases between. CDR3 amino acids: CASSLGPREQYF. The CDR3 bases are TGTGCCAGCAGCTTAGGACCGCGGGAGCAGTACTTC.

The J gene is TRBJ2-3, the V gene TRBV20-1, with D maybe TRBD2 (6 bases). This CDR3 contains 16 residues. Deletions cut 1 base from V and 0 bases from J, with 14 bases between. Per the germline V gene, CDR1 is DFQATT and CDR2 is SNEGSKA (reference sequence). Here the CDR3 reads CSARGGRGTSTDTQYF. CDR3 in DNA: TGCAGTGCTAGAGGCGGTCGGGGGACTAGCACAGATACGCAGTATTTT.

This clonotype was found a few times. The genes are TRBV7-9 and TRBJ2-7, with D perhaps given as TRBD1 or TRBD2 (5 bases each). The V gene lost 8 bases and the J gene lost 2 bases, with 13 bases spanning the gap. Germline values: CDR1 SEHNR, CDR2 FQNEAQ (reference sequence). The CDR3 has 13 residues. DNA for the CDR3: TGTGCCAGCTTCCGGGACCAGGCCTACGAGCAGTACTTC. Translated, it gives CASFRDQAYEQYF.

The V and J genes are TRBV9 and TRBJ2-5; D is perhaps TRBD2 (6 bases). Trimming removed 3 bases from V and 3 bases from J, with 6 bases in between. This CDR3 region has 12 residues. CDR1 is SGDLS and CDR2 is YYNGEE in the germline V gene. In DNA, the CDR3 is TGTGCCAGCAGCGGACTAGAAGAGACCCAGTACTTC. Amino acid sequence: CASSGLEETQYF.

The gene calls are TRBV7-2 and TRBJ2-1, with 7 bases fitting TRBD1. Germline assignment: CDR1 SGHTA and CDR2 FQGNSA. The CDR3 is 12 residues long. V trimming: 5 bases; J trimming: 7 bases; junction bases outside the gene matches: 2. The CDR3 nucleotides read TGTGCCAGCAGCATACAGGGGAATGAGCAGTTCTTC. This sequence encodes CASSIQGNEQFF.

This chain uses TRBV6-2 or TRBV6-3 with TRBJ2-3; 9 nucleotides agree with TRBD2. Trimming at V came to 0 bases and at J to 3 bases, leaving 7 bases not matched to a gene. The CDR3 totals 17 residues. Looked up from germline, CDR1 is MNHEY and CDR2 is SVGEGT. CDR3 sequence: CASSYSTASGATDTQYF. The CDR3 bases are TGTGCCAGCAGTTACTCGACGGCTAGCGGGGCAACAGATACGCAGTATTTT.

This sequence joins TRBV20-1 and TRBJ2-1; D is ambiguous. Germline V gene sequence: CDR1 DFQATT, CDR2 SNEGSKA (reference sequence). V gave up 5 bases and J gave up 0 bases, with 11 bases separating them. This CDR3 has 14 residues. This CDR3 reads CSAFSDSSYNEQFF. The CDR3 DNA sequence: TGCAGTGCTTTCTCTGATAGCTCCTACAATGAGCAGTTCTTC.